This T cell receptor beta chain was retrieved from a study of shared clonotypes between healthy human individuals. General observations from the study: The low donor count limited represented genetic and exposure-history diversity.

Comments on this clone: Antigen specificity is unknown.

Produced via immunoSEQ multiplex PCR; TCRdb's table is partial and in-frame only. The sample lists roughly 770,000 clones; 96% were seen once. As defined, naive CD8 cells were CD45RO-negative and positively selected for CCR7, with terminally differentiated effector memory CD45RA+ cells excluded. The CDR3 sequence is 16 residues long. The germline V and J ends were trimmed by 2 bases and 5 bases, with 16 bases remaining between them. In germline, CDR1 is MDHEN, CDR2 SYDVKM. The TCR sequence derives from a man aged 25 to 45 in good health. The rearrangement links TRBV28 to TRBJ1-5; perhaps TRBD1 as D (6 bases). Sequenced material: naive CD8+ T cells sorted from blood. DNA of the CDR3: TGTGCCAGCAGTTTACGGGTCAGGGGAGGCGATCAGCCCCAGCATTTT. Its translation: CASSLRVRGGDQPQHF.